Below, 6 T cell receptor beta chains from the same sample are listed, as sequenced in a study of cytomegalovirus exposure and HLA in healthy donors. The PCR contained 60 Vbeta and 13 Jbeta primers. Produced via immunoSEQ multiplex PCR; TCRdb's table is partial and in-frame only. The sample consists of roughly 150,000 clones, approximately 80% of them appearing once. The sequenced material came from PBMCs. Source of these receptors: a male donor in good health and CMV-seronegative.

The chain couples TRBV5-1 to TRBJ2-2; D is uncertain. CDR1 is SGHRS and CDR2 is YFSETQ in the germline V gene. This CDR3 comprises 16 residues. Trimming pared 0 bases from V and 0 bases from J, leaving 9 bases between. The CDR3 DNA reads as TGCGCCAGCAGCTTGGGCCCTAGTCCGAACACCGGGGAGCTGTTTTTT. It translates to CASSLGPSPNTGELFF. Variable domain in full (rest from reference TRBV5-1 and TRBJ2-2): KAGVTQTPRYLIKTRGQQVTLSCSPISGHRSVSWYQQTPGQGLQFLFEYFSETQRNKGNFPGRFSGRQFSNSRSEMNVSTLELGDSALYLCASSLGPSPNTGELFFGEGSRLTVL.

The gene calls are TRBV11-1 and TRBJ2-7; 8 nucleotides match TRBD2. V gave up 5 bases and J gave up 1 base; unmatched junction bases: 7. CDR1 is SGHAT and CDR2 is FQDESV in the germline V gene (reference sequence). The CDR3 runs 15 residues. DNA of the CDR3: TGTGCCAGCAGCCACCGCCCTAGCGGGTCCTACGAGCAGTACTTC. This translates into CASSHRPSGSYEQYF.

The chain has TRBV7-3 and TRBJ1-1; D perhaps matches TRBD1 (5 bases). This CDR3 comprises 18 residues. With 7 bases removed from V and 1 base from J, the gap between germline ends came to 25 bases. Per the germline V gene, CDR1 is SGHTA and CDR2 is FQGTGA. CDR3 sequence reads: CASTSVGRGGRRNTEAFF. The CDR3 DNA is TGTGCCAGCACCTCAGTGGGTAGGGGAGGTAGGCGGAACACTGAAGCTTTCTTT.

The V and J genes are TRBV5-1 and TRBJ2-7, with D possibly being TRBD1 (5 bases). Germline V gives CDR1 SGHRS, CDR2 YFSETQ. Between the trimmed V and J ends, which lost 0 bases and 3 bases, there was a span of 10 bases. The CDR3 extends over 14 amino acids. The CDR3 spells CASSLVADSYEQYF. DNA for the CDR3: TGCGCCAGCAGCTTGGTGGCAGACAGCTACGAGCAGTACTTC. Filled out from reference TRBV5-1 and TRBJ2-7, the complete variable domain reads KAGVTQTPRYLIKTRGQQVTLSCSPISGHRSVSWYQQTPGQGLQFLFEYFSETQRNKGNFPGRFSGRQFSNSRSEMNVSTLELGDSALYLCASSLVADSYEQYFGPGTRLTVT.

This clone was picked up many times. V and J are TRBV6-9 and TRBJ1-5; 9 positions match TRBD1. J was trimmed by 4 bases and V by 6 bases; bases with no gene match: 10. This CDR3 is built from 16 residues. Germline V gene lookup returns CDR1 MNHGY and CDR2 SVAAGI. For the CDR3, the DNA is TGTGCCAGCAGGATGTCCGTGGACAGGGGTAATCAGCCCCAGCATTTT. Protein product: CASRMSVDRGNQPQHF.

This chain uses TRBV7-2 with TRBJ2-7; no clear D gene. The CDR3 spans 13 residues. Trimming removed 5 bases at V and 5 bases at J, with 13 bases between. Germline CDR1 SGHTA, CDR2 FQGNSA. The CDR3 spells CASSLPLTNEQYF. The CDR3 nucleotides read TGTGCCAGCAGCCTACCCCTAACGAACGAGCAGTACTTC.